The clone carrying this TCR beta chain was counted many times. Its matching antigen is unknown. Hyperthyroidism of Graves' type that showed no ophthalmopathy progression within 18 months was stable. TCR beta CDR3 regions were amplified from RNA. Researchers ran a first-round RT-PCR on the TCR CDR3 using the HTBI primer set. TCRdb reanalysed the multiplex PCR reads using MiXCR and keeps one entry per CDR3 protein. The sample holds 600,000 to 650,000 distinct CDR3 sequences, around 15% seen once. The sample comes from a study of T cells in Graves' hyperthyroidism and ophthalmopathy. Study results and limitations: Model-based prediction identified ophthalmopathy a median about 6 months prior to its onset. Using 13 V-J features, a model discriminated ophthalmopathy from stable hyperthyroidism.

The length of the CDR3 is 17 residues. The germline V gene has CDR1 SGHTA and CDR2 FQGNSA. V shed 2 bases and J 4 bases; nucleotides not matched to a gene: 14. The chain couples TRBV7-2 to TRBJ2-7; TRBD1 matches at 7 bases. Sequencing input: blood. The sequence was obtained from a woman in her 30s with Graves' hyperthyroidism. CDR3 residues: CASSLLLLPGQKYEQYF. In DNA, the CDR3 is TGTGCCAGCAGCTTACTTCTGCTCCCGGGACAGAAATACGAGCAGTACTTC.